What follows describes a single T cell receptor beta chain. The antigen remains unidentified. The germline V and J ends were trimmed by 1 base and 3 bases, with 13 bases remaining between them. Germline assignment: CDR1 SGHAT and CDR2 FQNNGV. CDR3 length: 15 residues. CD45RO-negative, CCR7-selected cells formed the naive CD8 fraction, which excluded terminally differentiated effector memory CD45RA+ cells. This sample was taken from a study of shared clonotypes between healthy human individuals. The study's findings and limits: Sorted-subset sequencing, rarefaction showed, was incomplete despite large depth. Four donors shared about 5% of their naive CD4 clonotypes. A reduction in generation probabilities was seen for non-shared clonotypes relative to those shared by all four donors.

The protocol was immunoSEQ multiplex PCR, while the TCRdb copy is restricted to in-frame clones and leaves out a portion. The sample yields some 1,900,000 clones, about 95% seen once. The chain carries TRBV11-2 and TRBJ2-7, with D perhaps matching TRBD1 (5 bases). The material sequenced was naive CD8+ T cells sorted from blood. This clonotype originated in a man younger than 35 in good health. This CDR3 reads CASSLAQGWDYEQYF. The CDR3, as DNA: TGTGCCAGCAGCTTAGCGCAGGGATGGGACTACGAGCAGTACTTC.